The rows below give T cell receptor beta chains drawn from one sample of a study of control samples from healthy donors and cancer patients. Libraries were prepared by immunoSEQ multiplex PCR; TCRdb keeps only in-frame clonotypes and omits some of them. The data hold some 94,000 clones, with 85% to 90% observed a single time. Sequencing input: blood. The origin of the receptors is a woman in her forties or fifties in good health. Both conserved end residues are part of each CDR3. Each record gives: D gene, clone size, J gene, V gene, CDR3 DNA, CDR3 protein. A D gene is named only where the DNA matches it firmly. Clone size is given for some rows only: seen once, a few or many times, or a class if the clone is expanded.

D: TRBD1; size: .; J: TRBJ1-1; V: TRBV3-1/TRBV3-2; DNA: TGTGCCAGCAGCCCCGGACAGGGACTCACTGAAGCTTTCTTT; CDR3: CASSPGQGLTEAFF
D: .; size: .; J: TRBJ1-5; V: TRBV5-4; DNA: TGTGCCAGCAGAACACAGGCGAAGCCCCAGCATTTT; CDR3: CASRTQAKPQHF
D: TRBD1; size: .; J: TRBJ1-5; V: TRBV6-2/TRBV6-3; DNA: TGTGCCAGCAGCGGTACAGGGGGGTATCAGCCCCAGCATTTT; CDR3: CASSGTGGYQPQHF
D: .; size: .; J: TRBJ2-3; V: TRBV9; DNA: TGTGCCAGCAGCGTAGTAGGTCTGAACACAGATACGCAGTATTTT; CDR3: CASSVVGLNTDTQYF
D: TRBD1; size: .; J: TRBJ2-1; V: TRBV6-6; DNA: TGTGCCAGCAGTTACTCGGGGACAGCATACAATGAGCAGTTCTTC; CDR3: CASSYSGTAYNEQFF
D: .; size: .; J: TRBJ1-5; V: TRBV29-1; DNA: TGCAGCGTTGGTGACGGCAATCAGCCCCAGCATTTT; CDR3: CSVGDGNQPQHF
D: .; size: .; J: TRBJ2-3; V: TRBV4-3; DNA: TGCGCCAGCAGCCAAGAGAGAAAGGGCACAGATACGCAGTATTTT; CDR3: CASSQERKGTDTQYF
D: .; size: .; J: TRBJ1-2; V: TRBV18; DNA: TGTGCCAGCTCACAGGACGGCAACTATGGCTACACCTTC; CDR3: CASSQDGNYGYTF
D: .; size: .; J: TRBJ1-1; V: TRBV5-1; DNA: TGCGCCAGCAGCCCGGACGGGGGAAGGGGCACTGAAGCTTTCTTT; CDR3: CASSPDGGRGTEAFF
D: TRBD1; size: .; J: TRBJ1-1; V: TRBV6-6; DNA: TGTGCCAGCAGTGCTGGACAGGGGGCCGCTGAAGCTTTCTTT; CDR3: CASSAGQGAAEAFF
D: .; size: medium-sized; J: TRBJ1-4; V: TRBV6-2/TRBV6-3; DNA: TGTGCCAGCAGTTACGATTATTGGGAAAAACTGTTTTTT; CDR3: CASSYDYWEKLFF
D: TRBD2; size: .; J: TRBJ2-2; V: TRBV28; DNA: TGTGCCAGCAGTCCGTTGTGGGAGGGACTCACCGGGGAGCTGTTTTTT; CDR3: CASSPLWEGLTGELFF
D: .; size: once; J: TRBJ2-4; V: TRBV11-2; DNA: TGTGCCAGCAGCTTAGCTCTAGGGGGGCGCCGCGGAAACATTCAGTACTTC; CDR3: CASSLALGGRRGNIQYF
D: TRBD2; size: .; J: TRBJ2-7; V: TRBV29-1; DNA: TGCAGCGTTGGATGGGGGACTAGCGGGGGGGACGAGCAGTACTTC; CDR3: CSVGWGTSGGDEQYF